A selection of T cell receptor beta chains follows, all from one sample in a study of blood T cell repertoires in COVID-19. Profiled with immunoSEQ multiplex PCR; TCRdb holds only in-frame clones, not every one. This table holds about 150,000 clones, under 85% found once. The sample taken for sequencing was peripheral blood. The receptors were sampled from an elderly man with COVID-19, enrolled during active disease. Each CDR3 is given with its conserved first and last residue. The D gene is left open where the match is weak. Clone size, where shown, is once, few, many, or a class for clones that have expanded.

TRBV11-1,.,TRBJ1-4,.,16,CASSLNLRGANEKLFF,TGTGCCAGCAGCTTGAACCTCAGGGGAGCGAATGAAAAACTGTTTTTT
TRBV9,.,TRBJ1-4,TRBD1,14,CASTPGQGDEKLFF,TGTGCCAGCACCCCGGGACAGGGAGATGAAAAACTGTTTTTT
TRBV6-5,.,TRBJ1-1,TRBD1,14,CASRPGTANTEAFF,TGTGCCAGCAGACCCGGGACAGCTAACACTGAAGCTTTCTTT
TRBV7-8,once,TRBJ1-5,.,16,CASSQATFNSNQPQHF,TGTGCCAGCAGTCAAGCAACGTTTAATAGCAATCAGCCCCAGCATTTT
TRBV19,.,TRBJ2-3,.,18,CASSILTSPGVRTDTQYF,TGTGCCAGTAGTATACTCACATCACCGGGGGTAAGGACAGATACGCAGTATTTT
TRBV18,.,TRBJ2-7,.,13,CASSLDSSYEQYF,TGTGCCAGCTCACTAGACAGCTCCTACGAGCAGTACTTC
TRBV7-2,.,TRBJ1-3,TRBD1,14,CASSLAGQGNTIYF,TGTGCCAGCAGCTTAGCGGGACAGGGAAACACCATATATTTT
TRBV15,.,TRBJ2-1,TRBD1,17,CATSRDSPQGTLDEQFF,TGTGCCACCAGCAGAGATTCCCCACAGGGGACCCTGGATGAGCAGTTCTTC
TRBV4-1,.,TRBJ2-5,.,14,CASSQEGSQETQYF,TGCGCCAGCAGCCAAGAGGGCAGCCAAGAGACCCAGTACTTC
TRBV12-5,once,TRBJ1-1,.,14,CASGHSTAGVGAFF,TGTGCTAGTGGTCACTCGACAGCAGGGGTAGGAGCTTTCTTT
TRBV7-2,.,TRBJ1-4,.,15,CASSSHGGGNQKLFF,TGTGCCAGCAGCTCCCATGGGGGAGGAAATCAAAAACTGTTTTTT
TRBV19,few,TRBJ2-2,.,14,CASGRQQNTGELFF,TGTGCCAGTGGTAGACAGCAGAACACCGGGGAGCTGTTTTTT
TRBV7-9,.,TRBJ2-1,TRBD2,14,CASSHSGGDDEQFF,TGTGCCAGCAGCCATAGCGGGGGGGATGATGAGCAGTTCTTC
TRBV5-1,.,TRBJ1-2,.,14,CASRPRTANYGYTF,TGCGCCAGCAGACCTCGGACAGCTAACTATGGCTACACCTTC
TRBV30,.,TRBJ2-7,TRBD1,13,CAWRDRPSYEQYF,TGTGCCTGGAGGGACAGGCCGTCCTACGAGCAGTACTTC
TRBV3-1/TRBV3-2,.,TRBJ1-3,.,13,CASSQELGNTIYF,TGTGCCAGCAGCCAAGAACTCGGAAACACCATATATTTT
TRBV6-5,.,TRBJ1-5,.,13,CASSFSGYQPQHF,TGTGCCAGCAGCTTCAGCGGATATCAGCCCCAGCATTTT
TRBV6-5,.,TRBJ1-2,TRBD1,15,CASTHPTGGWSGYTF,TGTGCCAGCACCCACCCGACAGGGGGCTGGAGTGGCTACACCTTC
TRBV4-3,.,TRBJ2-7,.,16,CASSQSLGGAGYEQYF,TGCGCCAGCAGCCAGTCCCTGGGGGGAGCTGGCTACGAGCAGTACTTC
TRBV5-4,.,TRBJ1-1,.,11,CASSLGGEAFF,TGTGCCAGCAGCTTGGGCGGGGAAGCTTTCTTT
TRBV5-4,.,TRBJ1-2,.,15,CASSPKPEMDYGYTF,TGTGCCAGCAGCCCGAAGCCTGAGATGGACTATGGCTACACCTTC
TRBV19,.,TRBJ2-5,TRBD1,14,CASSNTGGGETQYF,TGTGCCAGTAGTAATACAGGGGGCGGGGAGACCCAGTACTTC
TRBV11-2,.,TRBJ2-7,TRBD1,17,CASSRLTTGQGAYEQYF,TGTGCCAGCAGCCGACTTACTACGGGACAGGGGGCCTACGAGCAGTACTTC
TRBV12-5,.,TRBJ2-7,TRBD2,14,CASGLSGLDHEQYF,TGTGCTAGTGGTTTGTCGGGACTAGATCACGAGCAGTACTTC
TRBV18,.,TRBJ2-5,.,14,CASSTQGLGETQYF,TGTGCCAGCTCAACGCAGGGTCTGGGAGAGACCCAGTACTTC
TRBV6-1,.,TRBJ1-5,.,14,CASSESRRDQPQHF,TGTGCCAGCAGTGAATCTCGGAGAGATCAGCCCCAGCATTTT
TRBV4-1,.,TRBJ1-2,TRBD1,16,CASSQARDRGPYGYTF,TGCGCCAGCAGCCAGGCAAGGGACAGGGGTCCCTATGGCTACACCTTC
TRBV7-9,.,TRBJ2-5,.,14,CASSPTRGEETQYF,TGTGCCAGCAGCCCAACTCGGGGAGAAGAGACCCAGTACTTC
TRBV5-6,.,TRBJ1-1,.,13,CASSPGAAGEAFF,TGTGCCAGCAGCCCCGGAGCGGCGGGTGAAGCTTTCTTT
TRBV7-2,.,TRBJ1-5,.,15,CASSLSAGYGQPQHF,TGTGCCAGCAGCTTAAGTGCAGGGTACGGACAGCCCCAGCATTTT
TRBV12-3/TRBV12-4,.,TRBJ1-5,.,13,CASSLSQDQPQHF,TGTGCCAGCAGTTTATCACAGGATCAGCCCCAGCATTTT
TRBV5-1,.,TRBJ2-5,TRBD1,14,CASSLDPGGETQYF,TGCGCCAGCAGCTTGGATCCAGGGGGCGAGACCCAGTACTTC
TRBV6-5,.,TRBJ1-4,.,14,CASSYVGAGEKLFF,TGTGCCAGCAGTTACGTGGGGGCGGGTGAAAAACTGTTTTTT
TRBV7-2,.,TRBJ1-2,TRBD1,13,CASSPGQPRGYTF,TGTGCCAGCAGCCCGGGACAGCCAAGGGGCTACACCTTC
TRBV18,few,TRBJ2-5,.,14,CASSPPGGEETQYF,TGTGCCAGCTCACCACCGGGCGGGGAGGAGACCCAGTACTTC
TRBV14,.,TRBJ2-2,TRBD1,16,CASSQVGQGDTGELFF,TGTGCCAGCAGCCAAGTGGGACAGGGGGATACCGGGGAGCTGTTTTTT
TRBV11-2,.,TRBJ1-1,.,12,CASSLQGTEAFF,TGTGCCAGCAGCTTACAGGGCACTGAAGCTTTCTTT
TRBV4-1,.,TRBJ1-2,.,14,CASSSREGSEGYTF,TGCGCCAGCAGCTCCAGGGAAGGAAGTGAAGGCTACACCTTC